These 3 T cell receptor beta chains were all obtained from the same sample, sequenced in a study of PD-1 blockade in mismatch repair-deficient tumors. The protocol was immunoSEQ multiplex PCR, while the TCRdb copy is restricted to in-frame clones and leaves out a portion. The repertoire includes around 120,000 clones, roughly 86% of them detected once, and about 12% sits in the top ten. The source material was peripheral blood, sampled just under 74 weeks after starting pembrolizumab. The receptors were sampled from an adult with mismatch repair-deficient cancer.

The chain has TRBV30 and TRBJ2-7, with 8 bases matching TRBD1. V trimming: 6 bases; J trimming: 2 bases; junction bases outside the gene matches: 6. Germline CDR1 reads GTSNPN; CDR2 reads SVGIG (reference sequence). This CDR3 contains 13 residues. As DNA, the CDR3 is TGTGCCTGCACCGGGACAGGAACCTACGAGCAGTACTTC. It specifies CACTGTGTYEQYF.

This clone was found once. The chain recombines TRBV12-5 with TRBJ2-5; D may be TRBD1 or TRBD2 (5 bases each). The V end lost 6 bases, the J end lost 1 base, and 6 bases lay between the germline ends. The CDR3 totals 12 residues. In germline, CDR1 is LGHNT, CDR2 FRNRAP. CDR3 sequence reads: CASGGRQETQYF. The DNA of the CDR3 is TGTGCTAGTGGGGGACGCCAAGAGACCCAGTACTTC.

CDR3 DNA sequence: TGTGCCTGGAATCAGGGGAGGTACCAAGAGACCCAGTACTTC. It encodes CAWNQGRYQETQYF. V is TRBV30 and J is TRBJ2-5, with D perhaps given as TRBD1 or TRBD2 (6 bases each). Trimming stripped 4 bases from V and 0 bases from J, with 12 bases between. Germline CDR1 and CDR2: GTSNPN and SVGIG (reference sequence). The CDR3 runs to 14 residues. Full variable domain (rest looked up from reference TRBV30 and TRBJ2-5): SQTIHQWPATLVQPVGSPLSLECTVEGTSNPNLYWYRQAAGRGLQLLFYSVGIGQISSEVPQNLSASRPQDRQFILSSKKLLLSDSGFYLCAWNQGRYQETQYFGPGTRLLVL.